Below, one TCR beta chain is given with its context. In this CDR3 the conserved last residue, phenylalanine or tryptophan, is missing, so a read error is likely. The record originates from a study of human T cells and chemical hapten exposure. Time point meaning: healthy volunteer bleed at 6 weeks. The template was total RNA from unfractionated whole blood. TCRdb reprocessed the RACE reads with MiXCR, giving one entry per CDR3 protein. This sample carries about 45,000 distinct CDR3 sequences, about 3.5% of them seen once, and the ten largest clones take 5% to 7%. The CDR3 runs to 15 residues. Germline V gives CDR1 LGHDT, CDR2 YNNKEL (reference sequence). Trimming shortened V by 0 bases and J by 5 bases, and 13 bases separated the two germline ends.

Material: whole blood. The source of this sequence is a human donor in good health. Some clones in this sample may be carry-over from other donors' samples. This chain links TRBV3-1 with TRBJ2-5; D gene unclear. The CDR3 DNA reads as TGTGCCAGCAGCCAAGATCTTTCGGAATGGGAGACCCAGTACTAC. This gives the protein CASSQDLSEWETQYY.